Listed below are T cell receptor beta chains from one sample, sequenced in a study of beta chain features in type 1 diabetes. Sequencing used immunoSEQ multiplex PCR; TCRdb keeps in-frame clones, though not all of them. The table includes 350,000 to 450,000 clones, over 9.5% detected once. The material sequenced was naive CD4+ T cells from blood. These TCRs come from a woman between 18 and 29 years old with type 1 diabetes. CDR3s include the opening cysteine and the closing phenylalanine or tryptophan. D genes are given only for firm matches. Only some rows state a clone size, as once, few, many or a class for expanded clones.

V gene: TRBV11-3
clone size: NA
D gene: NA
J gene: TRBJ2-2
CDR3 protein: CASSPQVGELFF
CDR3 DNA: TGTGCCAGCAGCCCTCAGGTTGGGGAGCTGTTTTTT

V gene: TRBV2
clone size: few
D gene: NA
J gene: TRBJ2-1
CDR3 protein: CASSEWRPYNEQFF
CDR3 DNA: TGTGCCAGCAGTGAGTGGAGGCCCTACAATGAGCAGTTCTTC

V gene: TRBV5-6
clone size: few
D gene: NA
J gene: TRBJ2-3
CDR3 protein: CASSFTAGRDTQYF
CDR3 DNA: TGTGCCAGCAGCTTCACCGCCGGTCGAGATACGCAGTATTTT

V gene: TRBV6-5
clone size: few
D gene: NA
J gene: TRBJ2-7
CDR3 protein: CASSYSTDSYEQYF
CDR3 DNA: TGTGCCAGCAGTTACTCAACAGATTCCTACGAGCAGTACTTC

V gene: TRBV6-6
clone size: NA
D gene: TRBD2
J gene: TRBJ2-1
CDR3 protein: CASSFPGTRGNEQFF
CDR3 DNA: TGTGCCAGCAGTTTTCCCGGGACTAGGGGTAATGAGCAGTTCTTC

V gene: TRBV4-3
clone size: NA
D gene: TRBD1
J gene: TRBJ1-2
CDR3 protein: CASSSGQGAVGYTF
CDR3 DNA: TGCGCCAGCTCCAGTGGACAGGGGGCTGTTGGCTACACCTTC

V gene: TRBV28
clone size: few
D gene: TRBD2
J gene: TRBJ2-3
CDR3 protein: CASSLAGVTDTQYF
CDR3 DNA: TGTGCCAGCAGTTTGGCGGGAGTTACAGATACGCAGTATTTT

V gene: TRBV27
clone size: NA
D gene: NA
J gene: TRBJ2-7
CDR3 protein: CATHSLGYEQYF
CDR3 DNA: TGTGCCACCCATTCACTAGGCTACGAGCAGTACTTT

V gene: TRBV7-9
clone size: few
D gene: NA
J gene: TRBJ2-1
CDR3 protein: CASSSAEEQFF
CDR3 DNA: TGTGCCAGCAGCTCCGCTGAGGAGCAGTTCTTC

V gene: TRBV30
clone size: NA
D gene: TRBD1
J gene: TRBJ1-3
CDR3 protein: CAWGTGGGNTIYF
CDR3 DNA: TGTGCCTGGGGGACAGGGGGGGGAAACACCATATATTTT

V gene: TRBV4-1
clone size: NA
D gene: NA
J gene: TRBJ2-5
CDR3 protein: CASSQVGGEQYF
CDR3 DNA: TGCGCCAGCAGCCAAGTTGGAGGAGAGCAGTACTTC

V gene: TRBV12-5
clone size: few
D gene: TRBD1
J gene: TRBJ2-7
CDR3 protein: CASGPPGGTGTHEQYF
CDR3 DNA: TGTGCTAGTGGTCCCCCTGGTGGGACAGGGACCCACGAGCAGTACTTC

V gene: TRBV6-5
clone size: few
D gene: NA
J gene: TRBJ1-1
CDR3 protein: CASSYPGRGTEAFF
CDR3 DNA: TGTGCCAGCAGTTATCCGGGGCGGGGCACTGAAGCTTTCTTT

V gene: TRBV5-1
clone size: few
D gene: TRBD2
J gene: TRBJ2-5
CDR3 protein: CASSSGTSYETQYF
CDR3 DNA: TGCGCCAGCAGCTCCGGGACTAGTTACGAGACCCAGTACTTC

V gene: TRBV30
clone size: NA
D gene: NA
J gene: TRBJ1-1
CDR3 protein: CAWSVGVGANTEAFF
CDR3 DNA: TGTGCCTGGAGTGTAGGCGTAGGGGCGAACACTGAAGCTTTCTTT

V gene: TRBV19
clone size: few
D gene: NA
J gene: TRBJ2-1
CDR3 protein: CASSISPLQGTTNSEQFF
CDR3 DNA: TGTGCCAGTAGTATATCCCCTTTGCAGGGCACAACGAACAGTGAGCAGTTCTTC